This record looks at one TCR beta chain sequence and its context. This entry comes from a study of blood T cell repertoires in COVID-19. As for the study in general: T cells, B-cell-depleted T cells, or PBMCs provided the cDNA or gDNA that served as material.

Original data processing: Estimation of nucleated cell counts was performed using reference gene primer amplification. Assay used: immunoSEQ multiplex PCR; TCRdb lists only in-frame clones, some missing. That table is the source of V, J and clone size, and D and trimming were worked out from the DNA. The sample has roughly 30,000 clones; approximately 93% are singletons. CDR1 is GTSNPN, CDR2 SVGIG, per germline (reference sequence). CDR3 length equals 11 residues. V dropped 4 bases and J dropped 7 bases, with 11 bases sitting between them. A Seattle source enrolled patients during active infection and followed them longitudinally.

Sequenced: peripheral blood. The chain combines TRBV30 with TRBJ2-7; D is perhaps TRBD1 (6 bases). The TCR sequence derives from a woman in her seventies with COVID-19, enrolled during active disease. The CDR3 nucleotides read TGTGCCTGGAAAACAGGGTTTGAGCAGTACTTC. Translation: CAWKTGFEQYF. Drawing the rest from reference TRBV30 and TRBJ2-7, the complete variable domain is SQTIHQWPATLVQPVGSPLSLECTVEGTSNPNLYWYRQAAGRGLQLLFYSVGIGQISSEVPQNLSASRPQDRQFILSSKKLLLSDSGFYLCAWKTGFEQYFGPGTRLTVT.